This T cell receptor (beta chain) came from a study of cytomegalovirus exposure and HLA in healthy donors. Study-level information: An early data release held approximately 80 million unique TCRs from HLA-typed donors.

Study results and caveats: Fewer than 20,000 TCR beta sequences were associated with HLA alleles at 0.05 false discovery rate in a later analysis. With later analysis, a missense DCLRE1C variant became linked to TCR beta V- and J-gene trimming. It emerged from a later analysis that several of the most significant clusters appeared to be linked to common viral pathogens.

V was cut by 5 bases and J by 4 bases, with 17 bases left in between. The CDR3 spans 15 residues. Germline V gives CDR1 SGHTA, CDR2 FQGTGA. Researchers ran the PCR with 60 Vbeta and 13 Jbeta primers. Some clones are missing from TCRdb's copy, which holds only in-frame ones; the method was immunoSEQ multiplex PCR. Of 150,000 or so clones in the sample, 70% to 90% were seen once. This clone was observed a single time. No antigen is known for it. The specimen was PBMCs. The sequence derives from a man between 18 and 35 years old in good health and CMV-seropositive. J is TRBJ2-5 and V is TRBV7-3; D is possibly TRBD2 (6 bases). The CDR3 reads CASSLWGESGETQYF. The CDR3 coding sequence is TGTGCCAGCAGCCTCTGGGGGGAGAGCGGAGAGACCCAGTACTTC.